These 22 T cell receptor beta chains share one sample of origin, sequenced in a study of technical replicates of blood from a few donors. Profiling relied on immunoSEQ multiplex PCR, and the TCRdb table lists in-frame clones only, not all of them. The sample lists tens of thousands of clones; around 89% were seen once. The sample comprised PBMCs. The source is a human donor in good health. Some clones in this sample may be carry-over from other donors' samples.

This clone has a single count. The chain links TRBV5-6 to TRBJ2-1; 11 nucleotides agree with TRBD2. CDR3 size: 16 residues. Per the germline V gene, CDR1 is SGHDT and CDR2 is YYEEEE. The junction had 6 bases not matched to a gene; V was cut back by 1 base and J by 6 bases. CDR3 sequence (DNA): TGTGCCAGCAGCTTGTTGGTACTAGCGGGGGTCAATGAGCAGTTCTTC. Translation: CASSLLVLAGVNEQFF.

The V gene is TRBV10-2, the J gene TRBJ1-2, with 7 bases identical to TRBD1. The germline CDR1 and CDR2 sequences are WSHSY and SAAADI. There are 15 residues in the CDR3. The ends lost 0 bases at V and 4 bases at J; junction bases unmatched: 5. The CDR3: CASSESGGWFYGYTF. The CDR3 DNA reads TGCGCCAGCAGTGAGTCAGGGGGCTGGTTCTATGGCTACACCTTC.

The V gene is TRBV7-8, the J gene TRBJ2-2, with 10 bases matching TRBD2. The J segment lost 4 bases and the V segment lost 0 bases, leaving 2 bases of the junction unmatched. This CDR3 contains 16 residues. The germline gives CDR1 SGHVS, CDR2 FQNEAQ. The CDR3 loop is CASSLAASGSTGELFF. CDR3 sequence (DNA): TGTGCCAGCAGCTTAGCGGCTAGCGGGAGCACCGGGGAGCTGTTTTTT.

CDR3 DNA sequence: TGTGCCAGCAGCTTAGACAGCCCCTACGAGCAGTACTTC. It codes for CASSLDSPYEQYF. The rearrangement links TRBV7-6 to TRBJ2-7, with unresolved D. Trimming removed 1 base from V and 2 bases from J, with 6 bases in between. This CDR3 region has 13 residues. The germline gives CDR1 SGHVS, CDR2 FNYEAQ.

The chain combines TRBV14 with TRBJ2-2; D possibly corresponds to TRBD1 (5 bases). The CDR3 is made up of 14 amino acids. Trimming shortened V by 2 bases and J by 2 bases, and 6 bases separated the two germline ends. Germline CDR1 is SGHDN and CDR2 is FVKESK. For the CDR3, the DNA is TGTGCCAGCAGCCAACAGGGAAACACCGGGGAGCTGTTTTTT. Amino acid sequence: CASSQQGNTGELFF.

The chain combines TRBV25-1 with TRBJ2-7; 7 bases match TRBD2. This CDR3 spans 12 amino acids. Germline CDR1 reads MGHDK; CDR2 reads SYGVNS. The CDR3 here is CATGLAEYEQYF. CDR3 DNA: TGTGCTACGGGGCTAGCGGAATACGAGCAGTACTTC.

The V call is TRBV29-1, the J call TRBJ1-3; D remains unclear. V dropped 0 bases and J dropped 1 base, with 7 bases sitting between them. The germline CDR1 and CDR2 sequences are SQVTM and ANQGSEA. The CDR3 consists of 14 residues. CDR3 DNA sequence: TGCAGCGTTGAAGACGGGATGTCTGGAAACACCATATATTTT. It yields the protein CSVEDGMSGNTIYF.

The rearrangement uses TRBV4-3 and TRBJ2-7, with 10 bases that match TRBD1. J lost 3 bases, V lost 0 bases, and 8 bases had no gene match. From germline, CDR1 is LGHNA and CDR2 YSLEER. This CDR3 has 17 amino acids. CDR3 nucleotide sequence: TGCGCCAGCAGCCAAGAAACCCCCGGGACAGGGGACTACGAGCAGTACTTC. Translated, it gives CASSQETPGTGDYEQYF.

This clone was seen once. The chain couples TRBV7-3 to TRBJ2-2; TRBD1 matches at 7 bases. V trimming: 5 bases; J trimming: 3 bases; junction bases outside the gene matches: 6. The CDR3 totals 15 residues. Germline assignment: CDR1 SGHTA and CDR2 FQGTGA. In DNA form, the CDR3 reads TGTGCCAGCAGCCCTCGACAGGGCGACACCGGGGAGCTGTTTTTT. This sequence encodes CASSPRQGDTGELFF.

The chain has TRBV9 and TRBJ2-2; TRBD1 aligns across 8 bases. The CDR3 is 16 residues long. Losses at the gene ends were 0 bases for V and 3 bases for J; bases not matched to a gene: 4. CDR1 is SGDLS, CDR2 YYNGEE, per germline. This chain's CDR3 is CASSVATGAYTGELFF. CDR3 DNA sequence: TGTGCCAGCAGCGTAGCGACAGGGGCGTACACCGGGGAGCTGTTTTTT.

This sequence joins TRBV29-1 and TRBJ2-1, with TRBD2 matching over 8 bases. Germline V gene lookup returns CDR1 SQVTM and CDR2 ANQGSEA. After removal of 6 bases from V and 0 bases from J, the junction contained 7 bases not matched to a gene. This CDR3 spans 15 amino acids. CDR3 DNA sequence: TGCAGCGTACTCCGACTAGCGCGCTCCTACAATGAGCAGTTCTTC. Its translation is CSVLRLARSYNEQFF.

CDR3 in DNA: TGTGCCAGCAGTTACGGGGACAGGTTAGGCACTGAAGCTTTCTTT. This gives the protein CASSYGDRLGTEAFF. The chain recombines TRBV6-6 with TRBJ1-1; 8 positions agree with TRBD1. From germline, CDR1 is MNHNY and CDR2 SVGAGI (reference sequence). The V and J ends lost 2 bases and 4 bases, in that order; junction bases with no gene match: 6. This CDR3 spans 15 amino acids.

This chain links TRBV19 with TRBJ1-6; 8 bases agree with TRBD1. The V segment lost 5 bases and the J segment 10 bases; nucleotides outside the gene matches: 10. The CDR3 totals 15 residues. From germline, CDR1 is LNHDA and CDR2 SQIVND (reference sequence). CDR3 protein: CASSRVRTGNSPLHF. CDR3 DNA: TGTGCCAGTAGTCGCGTCCGGACAGGGAACTCACCCCTCCACTTT. Looking up the rest from reference TRBV19 and TRBJ1-6 gives the full variable domain: DGGITQSPKYLFRKEGQNVTLSCEQNLNHDAMYWYRQDPGQGLRLIYYSQIVNDFQKGDIAEGYSVSREKKESFPLTVTSAQKNPTAFYLCASSRVRTGNSPLHFGNGTRLTVT.

The J gene is TRBJ2-7, the V gene TRBV5-6, with 11 bases lining up with TRBD1. J gave up 4 bases and V 0 bases, and 3 bases lay outside the gene matches. The V gene's germline CDR1 is SGHDT and CDR2 YYEEEE. The CDR3 extends over 15 amino acids. CDR3 in amino acids: CASSLEGTGGYEQYF. For the CDR3, the DNA is TGTGCCAGCAGCTTGGAAGGGACAGGGGGTTACGAGCAGTACTTC.

The chain employs TRBV7-9 and TRBJ2-7; unclear D gene. This CDR3 contains 14 residues. Per germline, CDR1 SEHNR and CDR2 FQNEAQ (reference sequence). Trimming left V 1 base short and J 2 bases short, with 9 bases between. CDR3 region: CASSLGRYTYEQYF. In DNA, the CDR3 is TGTGCCAGCAGCTTAGGCAGATATACCTACGAGCAGTACTTC.

By sample fraction, this clone is large. The V and J genes are TRBV29-1 and TRBJ1-3, with a weak D call TRBD1 (5 bases). Looked up from germline, CDR1 is SQVTM and CDR2 is ANQGSEA. With 7 bases removed from V and 2 bases from J, the gap between germline ends came to 9 bases. This CDR3 region has 12 residues. The CDR3 reads CSADTPGNTIYF. The CDR3 coding sequence is TGCAGCGCGGACACGCCTGGAAACACCATATATTTT.

This clone was counted a few times. The chain couples TRBV6-6 to TRBJ1-2, with a tentative D call TRBD1 (5 bases). Trimming stripped 8 bases from V and 3 bases from J, with 19 bases between. Per germline, CDR1 MNHNY and CDR2 SVGAGI (reference sequence). The CDR3 totals 15 residues. The CDR3 DNA reads as TGTGCCAGCGGCGAATTGTGGGGCAGGGACTATGGCTACACCTTC. This gives the protein CASGELWGRDYGYTF.

This clone came up once. The J gene is TRBJ2-7, the V gene TRBV7-2; 7 positions agree with TRBD1. The CDR3 covers 13 residues. The V gene end was trimmed by 1 base and the J gene end by 5 bases; junction bases not matched to a gene: 2. Germline assignment: CDR1 SGHTA and CDR2 FQGNSA. Here the CDR3 reads CASSLEGAHEQYF. In DNA, the CDR3 is TGTGCCAGCAGCTTAGAGGGGGCCCACGAGCAGTACTTC.

This sequence joins TRBV2 and TRBJ2-1; D unresolved. V was cut by 4 bases and J by 0 bases, with 16 bases left in between. Germline assignment: CDR1 SNHLY and CDR2 FYNNEI. This CDR3 has 17 residues. DNA of the CDR3: TGTGCCAGCAGTGGGTCTTTGCGGAAGAGCTCCTACAATGAGCAGTTCTTC. Amino acid sequence: CASSGSLRKSSYNEQFF. Using reference TRBV2 and TRBJ2-1 for the parts outside the CDR3, the full variable domain is EPEVTQTPSHQVTQMGQEVILRCVPISNHLYFYWYRQILGQKVEFLVSFYNNEISEKSEIFDDQFSVERPDGSNFTLKIRSTKLEDSAMYFCASSGSLRKSSYNEQFFGPGTRLTVL.

V gene TRBV6-6 combines with J gene TRBJ2-3; tentative D call: TRBD1 (5 bases). The germline gives CDR1 MNHNY, CDR2 SVGAGI (reference sequence). The CDR3 has 14 amino acids. V was clipped by 3 bases and J by 0 bases, with 7 bases between them. The CDR3 DNA reads TGTGCCAGCAGTTATTCAGGGAGCACAGATACGCAGTATTTT. It yields the protein CASSYSGSTDTQYF.

This clone was seen a single time. V is TRBV18 and J is TRBJ1-1, with 9 bases matching TRBD1. Germline CDR1 KGHSH, CDR2 LQKENI. The junction had 11 bases not matched to a gene; V was cut back by 6 bases and J by 0 bases. The CDR3 length is 17 residues. CDR3 sequence reads: CASSPSPGTGLNTEAFF. The DNA of the CDR3 is TGTGCCAGCTCGCCGAGTCCCGGGACAGGGTTGAACACTGAAGCTTTCTTT.

The chain uses TRBV9 and TRBJ1-4, with TRBD1 matching 7 bases. The ends lost 0 bases at V and 0 bases at J; junction bases unmatched: 2. CDR3 length equals 16 residues. Germline V gives CDR1 SGDLS, CDR2 YYNGEE. CDR3 sequence reads: CASSVDRGSTNEKLFF. In DNA form, the CDR3 reads TGTGCCAGCAGCGTAGACAGGGGCTCAACTAATGAAAAACTGTTTTTT.